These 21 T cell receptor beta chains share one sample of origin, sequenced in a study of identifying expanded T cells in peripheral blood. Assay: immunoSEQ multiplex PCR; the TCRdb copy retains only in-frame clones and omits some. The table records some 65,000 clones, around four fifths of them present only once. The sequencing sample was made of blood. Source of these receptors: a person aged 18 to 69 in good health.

The CDR3 sequence is CASSLSLRGEQYF. The CDR3, as DNA: TGTGCCAGCAGTTTATCCCTCAGGGGCGAGCAGTACTTC. The chain is built from TRBV27 and TRBJ2-7; TRBD1 is a possible D gene (6 bases). V was shortened by 0 bases and J by 6 bases, with 9 bases between the two germline ends. This CDR3 contains 13 residues. Per the germline V gene, CDR1 is MNHEY and CDR2 is SMNVEV (reference sequence).

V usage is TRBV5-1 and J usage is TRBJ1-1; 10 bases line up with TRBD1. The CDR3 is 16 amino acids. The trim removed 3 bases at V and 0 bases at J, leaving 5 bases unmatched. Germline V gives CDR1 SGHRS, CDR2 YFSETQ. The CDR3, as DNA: TGCGCCAGCAGCTCGGGACAGGGGCTCATGAACACTGAAGCTTTCTTT. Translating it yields CASSSGQGLMNTEAFF. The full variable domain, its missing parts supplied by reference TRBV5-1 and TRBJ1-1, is KAGVTQTPRYLIKTRGQQVTLSCSPISGHRSVSWYQQTPGQGLQFLFEYFSETQRNKGNFPGRFSGRQFSNSRSEMNVSTLELGDSALYLCASSSGQGLMNTEAFFGQGTRLTVV.

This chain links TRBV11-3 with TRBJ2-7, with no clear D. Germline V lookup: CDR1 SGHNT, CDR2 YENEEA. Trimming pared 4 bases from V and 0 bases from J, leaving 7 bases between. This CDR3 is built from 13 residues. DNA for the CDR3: TGTGCCAGCAGCTCCCGGAACTCCTACGAGCAGTACTTC. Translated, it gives CASSSRNSYEQYF. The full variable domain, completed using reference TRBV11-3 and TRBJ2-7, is EAGVVQSPRYKIIEKKQPVAFWCNPISGHNTLYWYLQNLGQGPELLIRYENEEAVDDSQLPKDRFSAERLKGVDSTLKIQPAELGDSAVYLCASSSRNSYEQYFGPGTRLTVT.

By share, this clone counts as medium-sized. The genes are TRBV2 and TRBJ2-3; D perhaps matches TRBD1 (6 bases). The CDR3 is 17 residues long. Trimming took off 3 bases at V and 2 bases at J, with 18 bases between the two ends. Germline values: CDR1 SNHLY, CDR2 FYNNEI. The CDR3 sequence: CASSDRGYVKDTDTQYF. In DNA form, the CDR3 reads TGTGCCAGCAGTGACAGGGGATACGTAAAAGACACAGATACGCAGTATTTT.

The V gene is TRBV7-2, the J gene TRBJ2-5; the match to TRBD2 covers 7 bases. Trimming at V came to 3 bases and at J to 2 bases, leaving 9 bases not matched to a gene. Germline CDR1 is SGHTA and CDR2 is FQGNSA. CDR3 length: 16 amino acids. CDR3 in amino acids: CASSLWGGSSQETQYF. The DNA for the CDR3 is TGTGCCAGCAGCTTGTGGGGCGGGAGCTCTCAAGAGACCCAGTACTTC.

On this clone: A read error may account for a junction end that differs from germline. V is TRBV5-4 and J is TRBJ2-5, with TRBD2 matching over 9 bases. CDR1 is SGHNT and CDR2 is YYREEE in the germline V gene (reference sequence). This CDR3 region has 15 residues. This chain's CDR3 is CASSLGSGGQETQYF. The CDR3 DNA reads TGTGCCAGCAGTTTGGGAAGCGGGGGGCAAGAGACCCAGTACTTC. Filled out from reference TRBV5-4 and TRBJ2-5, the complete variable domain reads ETGVTQSPTHLIKTRGQQVTLRCSSQSGHNTVSWYQQALGQGPQFIFQYYREEENGRGNFPPRFSGLQFPNYSSELNVNALELDDSALYLCASSLGSGGQETQYFGPGTRLLVL.

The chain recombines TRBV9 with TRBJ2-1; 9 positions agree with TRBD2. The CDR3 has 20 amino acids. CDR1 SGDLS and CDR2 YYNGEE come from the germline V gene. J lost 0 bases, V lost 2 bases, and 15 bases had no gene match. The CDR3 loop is CASSVAIRTREGSSYNEQFF. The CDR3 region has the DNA TGTGCCAGCAGCGTGGCCATCCGTACGCGGGAGGGGAGCTCCTACAATGAGCAGTTCTTC.

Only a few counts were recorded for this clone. CDR3 in amino acids: CASSYGQANTEAFF. The CDR3 DNA sequence: TGTGCCAGCAGCTATGGACAGGCAAACACTGAAGCTTTCTTT. V usage is TRBV7-9 and J usage is TRBJ1-1; 7 bases match TRBD1. In germline, CDR1 is SEHNR, CDR2 FQNEAQ (reference sequence). V was clipped by 4 bases and J by 2 bases; unmatched bases: 4. This CDR3 is 14 amino acids long.

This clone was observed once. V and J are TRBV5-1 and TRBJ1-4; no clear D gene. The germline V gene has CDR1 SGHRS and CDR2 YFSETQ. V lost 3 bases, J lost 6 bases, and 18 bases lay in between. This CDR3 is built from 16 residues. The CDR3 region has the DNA TGCGCCAGCAGCTCCCGCCCTGTCGGGGAGGATGAAAAACTGTTTTTT. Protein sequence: CASSSRPVGEDEKLFF.

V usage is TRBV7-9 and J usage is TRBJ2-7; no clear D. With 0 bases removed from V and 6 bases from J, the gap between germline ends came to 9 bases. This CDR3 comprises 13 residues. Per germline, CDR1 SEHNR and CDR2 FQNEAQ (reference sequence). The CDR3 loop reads CASSLASASEQYV. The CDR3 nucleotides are TGTGCCAGCAGCTTAGCATCGGCTTCCGAGCAGTACGTC.

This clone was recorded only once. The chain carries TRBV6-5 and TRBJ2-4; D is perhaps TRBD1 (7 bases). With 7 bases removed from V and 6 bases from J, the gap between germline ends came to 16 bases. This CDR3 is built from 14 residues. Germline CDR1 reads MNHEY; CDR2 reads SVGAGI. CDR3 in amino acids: CASTPGAGGNIQYF. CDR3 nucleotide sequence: TGTGCCAGCACCCCGGGGGCAGGGGGAAACATTCAGTACTTC.

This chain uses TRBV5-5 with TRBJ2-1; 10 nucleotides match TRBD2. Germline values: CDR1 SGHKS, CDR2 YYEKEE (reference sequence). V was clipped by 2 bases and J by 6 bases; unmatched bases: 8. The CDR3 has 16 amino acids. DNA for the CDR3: TGTGCCAGCAGCTTCCTAGCGGGAGATTTAACCAATGAGCAGTTCTTC. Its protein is CASSFLAGDLTNEQFF.

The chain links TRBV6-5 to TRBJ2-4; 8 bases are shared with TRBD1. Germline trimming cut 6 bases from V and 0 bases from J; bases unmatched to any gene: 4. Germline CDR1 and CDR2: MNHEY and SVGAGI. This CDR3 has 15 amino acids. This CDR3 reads CASRDRDTAKNIQYF. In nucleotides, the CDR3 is TGTGCCAGCAGGGACAGGGACACAGCCAAAAACATTCAGTACTTC.

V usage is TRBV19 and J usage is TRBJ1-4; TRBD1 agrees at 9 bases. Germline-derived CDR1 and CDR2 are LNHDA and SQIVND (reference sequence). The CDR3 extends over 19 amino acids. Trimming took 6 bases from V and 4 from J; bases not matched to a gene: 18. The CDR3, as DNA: TGTGCCAGTAGCTCCCGTGGACAGGGGCCGATGTCATTTAATGAAAAACTGTTTTTT. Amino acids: CASSSRGQGPMSFNEKLFF.

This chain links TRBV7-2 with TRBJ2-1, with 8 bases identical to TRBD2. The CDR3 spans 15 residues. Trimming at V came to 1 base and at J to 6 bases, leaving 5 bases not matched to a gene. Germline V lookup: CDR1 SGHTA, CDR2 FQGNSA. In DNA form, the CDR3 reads TGTGCCAGCAGCTTAGGACTAGCGAAGGGCAATGAGCAGTTCTTC. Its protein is CASSLGLAKGNEQFF.

CDR3 loop: CASSGRTGREQYV. CDR3 nucleotides: TGCGCCAGCAGCGGCAGGACAGGGAGGGAGCAGTACGTC. V and J are TRBV10-2 and TRBJ2-7; 8 nucleotides agree with TRBD1. The V and J ends lost 6 bases and 7 bases, in that order; junction bases with no gene match: 8. CDR3 length equals 13 residues. The germline V gene has CDR1 WSHSY and CDR2 SAAADI.

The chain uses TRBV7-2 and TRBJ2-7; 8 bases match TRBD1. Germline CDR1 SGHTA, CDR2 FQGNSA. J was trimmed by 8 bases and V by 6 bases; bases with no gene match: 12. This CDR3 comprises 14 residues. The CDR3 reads CASSRGLTGAKQYF. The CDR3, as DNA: TGTGCCAGCAGTAGAGGACTGACAGGGGCTAAGCAGTACTTC. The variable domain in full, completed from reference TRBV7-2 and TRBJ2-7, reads GAGVSQSPSNKVTEKGKDVELRCDPISGHTALYWYRQSLGQGLEFLIYFQGNSAPDKSGLPSDRFSAERTGGSVSTLTIQRTQQEDSAVYLCASSRGLTGAKQYFGPGTRLTVT.

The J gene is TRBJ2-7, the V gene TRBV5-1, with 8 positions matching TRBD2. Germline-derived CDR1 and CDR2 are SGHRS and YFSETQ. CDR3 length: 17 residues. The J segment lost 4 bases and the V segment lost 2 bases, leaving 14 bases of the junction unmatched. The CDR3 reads CASSFEGWTSLNYEQYF. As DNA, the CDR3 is TGCGCCAGCAGCTTTGAGGGCTGGACTAGCTTGAATTACGAGCAGTACTTC.

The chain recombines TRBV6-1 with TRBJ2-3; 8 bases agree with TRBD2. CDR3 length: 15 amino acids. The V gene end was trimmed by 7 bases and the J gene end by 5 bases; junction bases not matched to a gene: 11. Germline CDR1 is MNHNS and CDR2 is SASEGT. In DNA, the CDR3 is TGTGCCAGCATATCGTACGGGAGGGGTCGAGATACGCAGTATTTT. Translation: CASISYGRGRDTQYF.

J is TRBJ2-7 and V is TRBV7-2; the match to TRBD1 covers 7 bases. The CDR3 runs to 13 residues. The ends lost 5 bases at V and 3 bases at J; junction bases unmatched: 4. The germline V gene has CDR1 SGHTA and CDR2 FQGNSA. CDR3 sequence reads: CASSPGGFYEQYF. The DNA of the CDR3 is TGTGCCAGCAGCCCAGGGGGTTTCTACGAGCAGTACTTC.

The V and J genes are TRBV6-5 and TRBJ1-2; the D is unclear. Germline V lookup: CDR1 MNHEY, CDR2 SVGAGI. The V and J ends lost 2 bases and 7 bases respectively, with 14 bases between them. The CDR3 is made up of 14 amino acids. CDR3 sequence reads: CASSYEGIGSGYTF. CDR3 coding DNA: TGTGCCAGCAGTTACGAAGGGATAGGGTCTGGCTACACCTTC.